These T cell receptor beta chains were read from a single sample in a study of early stage breast cancer tumors. Some clones are missing from TCRdb's copy, which holds only in-frame ones; the method was immunoSEQ multiplex PCR. The repertoire holds roughly 40,000 clones, with around 69% as singletons. The sample was blood. All receptors derive from a person aged 45 to 60 with breast cancer. Both conserved end residues are part of each CDR3. The D gene is left open where the match is weak. Some rows have no size entry. The others give once, few or many, or a class for an expanded clone.

.	TRBJ1-1	TRBV29-1	.	CSGIGTHGEAFF	TGCAGCGGGATAGGGACACACGGTGAAGCTTTCTTT
TRBD1	TRBJ2-1	TRBV2	.	CASRMGQAGSNEQFF	TGTGCCAGCAGGATGGGACAGGCCGGATCCAATGAGCAGTTCTTC
TRBD2	TRBJ2-1	TRBV15	.	CATSRDRLAGYNEQFF	TGTGCCACCAGCAGAGACCGACTAGCGGGGTACAATGAGCAGTTCTTC
TRBD2	TRBJ2-4	TRBV19	few	CASSPGGGGLAAKNIQYF	TGTGCCAGTAGTCCAGGGGGCGGGGGACTAGCGGCCAAAAACATTCAGTACTTC
TRBD1	TRBJ1-2	TRBV5-6	.	CASSSGQGIPGYTF	TGTGCCAGCAGCTCCGGACAGGGGATCCCCGGCTACACCTTC
.	TRBJ2-7	TRBV9	few	CASSASFGESSYEQYF	TGTGCCAGCAGCGCCTCATTTGGGGAGAGCTCCTACGAGCAGTACTTC
.	TRBJ2-7	TRBV6-5	few	CASSKGASEDYEQYF	TGTGCCAGCAGTAAGGGGGCTAGCGAAGACTACGAGCAGTACTTC
TRBD2	TRBJ2-1	TRBV7-6	.	CASSLANLAGADGEQFF	TGTGCCAGCAGCTTAGCCAACCTAGCGGGAGCTGACGGTGAGCAGTTCTTC
.	TRBJ1-1	TRBV5-1	.	CASSPGLRGLNTEAFF	TGCGCCAGCAGCCCCGGACTGCGAGGGTTGAACACTGAAGCTTTCTTT
TRBD1	TRBJ1-1	TRBV19	.	CASLKGARNTEAFF	TGTGCCAGTCTGAAGGGGGCGCGGAACACTGAAGCTTTCTTT
TRBD2	TRBJ2-1	TRBV19	few	CASRVGSGNYNEQFF	TGTGCCAGTAGAGTGGGTAGCGGGAATTACAATGAGCAGTTCTTC
TRBD1	TRBJ1-1	TRBV30	few	CAWSVLTGGTEAFF	TGTGCCTGGAGTGTACTGACAGGGGGCACTGAAGCTTTCTTT
TRBD2	TRBJ2-7	TRBV7-8	.	CASSKLAGEQYF	TGTGCCAGCAGTAAACTAGCGGGGGAGCAGTACTTC
TRBD1	TRBJ2-1	TRBV4-2	.	CASSQVPGQGDNEQFF	TGTGCCAGCAGCCAAGTCCCGGGACAGGGGGACAATGAGCAGTTCTTC
.	TRBJ1-5	TRBV6-5	few	CASRGEGGNQPQHF	TGTGCCAGCAGGGGGGAGGGGGGCAATCAGCCCCAGCATTTT
TRBD1	TRBJ2-7	TRBV11-2	.	CASSLAPGGSYEQYF	TGTGCCAGCAGCTTAGCCCCAGGGGGCTCCTACGAGCAGTACTTC
.	TRBJ1-2	TRBV7-9	.	CASSLGALGSVGYTF	TGTGCCAGCAGCTTAGGGGCCCTCGGATCGGTTGGCTACACCTTC
.	TRBJ2-7	TRBV19	.	CASSIAGEVNEQYF	TGTGCCAGTAGTATAGCAGGGGAAGTAAACGAGCAGTACTTC
.	TRBJ2-3	TRBV14	.	CASSQSGVSTDTQYF	TGTGCCAGCAGCCAATCAGGGGTTTCCACAGATACGCAGTATTTT
TRBD1	TRBJ2-3	TRBV5-1	.	CASNPGTGVSGTDTQYF	TGCGCCAGCAACCCCGGGACAGGGGTTAGCGGCACAGATACGCAGTATTTT
TRBD2	TRBJ2-7	TRBV10-3	.	CAMRGGQSSYEQYF	TGTGCCATGCGGGGGGGACAGTCCTCCTACGAGCAGTACTTC
TRBD2	TRBJ2-7	TRBV7-9	few	CASSSGLALLGEQYF	TGTGCCAGCAGCTCCGGACTAGCGCTTTTGGGCGAGCAGTACTTC
.	TRBJ1-5	TRBV21-1	.	CASSTPGEGDSNQPQHF	TGTGCCAGCAGCACCCCAGGGGAAGGAGATAGCAATCAGCCCCAGCATTTT
TRBD1	TRBJ1-2	TRBV7-8	.	CASSFTGGRYGYTF	TGTGCCAGCAGCTTTACAGGGGGACGGTATGGCTACACCTTC
.	TRBJ1-5	TRBV6-1	.	CASSVWGDQPQHF	TGTGCCAGCAGTGTCTGGGGAGATCAGCCCCAGCATTTT
.	TRBJ1-1	TRBV6-5	.	CASSYSQGGNTEAFF	TGTGCCAGCAGTTACTCGCAGGGCGGGAACACTGAAGCTTTCTTT
TRBD2	TRBJ2-3	TRBV10-3	.	CAISSYGRAGEDTQYF	TGTGCCATCAGTTCTTACGGGAGGGCCGGAGAAGATACGCAGTATTTT
.	TRBJ2-6	TRBV28	.	CASSPQDSGANVLTF	TGTGCCAGCAGTCCCCAGGACTCTGGGGCCAACGTCCTGACTTTC
.	TRBJ1-6	TRBV19	many	CASSMGLRSPLHF	TGTGCCAGTAGTATGGGACTGAGGTCACCCCTCCACTTT
TRBD2	TRBJ2-1	TRBV11-3	few	CASTLLAGGNHEQFF	TGTGCCAGCACCCTACTAGCGGGAGGGAACCATGAGCAGTTCTTC
TRBD2	TRBJ2-7	TRBV4-2	.	CASSQETSGSYEQYF	TGTGCCAGCAGCCAAGAGACTAGCGGATCCTACGAGCAGTACTTC
TRBD1	TRBJ1-3	TRBV6-6	.	CASREQGASGNTIYF	TGTGCCAGCAGGGAACAGGGGGCTTCTGGAAACACCATATATTTT
.	TRBJ1-1	TRBV9	.	CASSGSTGYTEAFF	TGTGCCAGCAGCGGCAGCACAGGTTACACTGAAGCTTTCTTT
.	TRBJ1-2	TRBV29-1	.	CSVDRVNYGYTF	TGCAGCGTTGACAGGGTGAACTATGGCTACACCTTC
.	TRBJ1-2	TRBV7-9	.	CASSLAVQNYGYTF	TGTGCCAGCAGCTTAGCGGTACAGAACTATGGCTACACCTTC
TRBD2	TRBJ2-3	TRBV23-1	.	CASSQIGGTVDTQYF	TGCGCCAGCAGCCAAATCGGGGGGACCGTAGATACGCAGTATTTT
TRBD1	TRBJ1-1	TRBV30	medium-sized	CAWMDRRSTEAFF	TGTGCCTGGATGGACAGGAGGAGTACTGAAGCTTTCTTT